This T cell receptor beta chain was captured in a study of T cell repertoires in cytomegalovirus infection. One entry per CDR3 protein, called by TCRdb with MiXCR from the reads. Here the sample spans tens of thousands of distinct CDR3 sequences, around a fifth being singletons. This clonotype has just a few counts. Its antigen is still unknown. Here the sequenced sample was CD8+ T cells from cultured PBMCs, taken from culture after CMV antigen stimulation. This TCR was recovered from a human donor in good health (CMV status not recorded). Some clones in this sample may be carry-over from other donors' samples.

The CDR3 DNA is TGTGCCAGCAGCTTAGAGGCTAGCGGGCCGCTTGTCCACGAGCAGTACTTC. The encoded protein is CASSLEASGPLVHEQYF. This chain joins TRBV7-8 and TRBJ2-7, with TRBD2 matching over 8 bases. CDR3 length equals 17 residues. Germline V gene data show CDR1 as SGHVS and CDR2 as FQNEAQ. J gave up 5 bases and V 1 base, and 13 bases lay outside the gene matches. The full variable domain, its missing parts supplied by reference TRBV7-8 and TRBJ2-7, is GAGVSQSPRYKVAKRGQDVALRCDPISGHVSLFWYQQALGQGPEFLTYFQNEAQLDKSGLPSDRFFAERPEGSVSTLKIQRTQQEDSAVYLCASSLEASGPLVHEQYFGPGTRLTVT.